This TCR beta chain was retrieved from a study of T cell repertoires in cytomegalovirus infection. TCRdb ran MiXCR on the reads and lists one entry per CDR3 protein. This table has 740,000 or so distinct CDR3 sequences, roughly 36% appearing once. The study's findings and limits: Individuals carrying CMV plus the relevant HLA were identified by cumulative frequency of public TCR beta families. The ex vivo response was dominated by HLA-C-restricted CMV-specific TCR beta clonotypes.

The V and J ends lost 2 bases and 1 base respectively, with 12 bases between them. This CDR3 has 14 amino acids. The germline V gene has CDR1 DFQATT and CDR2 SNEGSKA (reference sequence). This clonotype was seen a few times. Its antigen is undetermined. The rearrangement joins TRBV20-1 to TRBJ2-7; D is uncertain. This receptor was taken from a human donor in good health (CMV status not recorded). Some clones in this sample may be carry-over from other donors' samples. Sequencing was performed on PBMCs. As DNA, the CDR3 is TGCAGTGCTAGACCCCGGTATAATTCCTACGAGCAGTACTTC. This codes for CSARPRYNSYEQYF.